What follows are 27 T cell receptor beta chains derived from one specimen sequenced in a study of vaccination and CD4 T cells after COVID-19. No antigens are known for them. Once obtained from cultured CD4+ T cells, the DNA was sequenced using the Oncomine TCR Beta short-read assay. MiXCR, applied by TCRdb to the PCR reads, yields one record per CDR3 protein. The data contain about 26,000 distinct CDR3 sequences, 40% to 45% of them singletons. Described time point: late sampling 161 to 241 days after vaccination in a few convalescent patients. Stated treatment: approximately 11-day PBMC culture with coronavirus spike peptide pools or control peptides (ViraFEST assay). This material consisted of CD4+ T cells from blood, cultured in vitro, taken about 7 months after SARS-CoV-2 vaccination. Receptor source: a human donor who had recovered from COVID-19.

This clonotype showed up just a few times. In nucleotides, the CDR3 is TGTGCCAGCAGCCAAGTGCTTGGACTAGCTTGGGGGGAGACCCAGTACTTC. This encodes CASSQVLGLAWGETQYF. The genes are TRBV4-2 and TRBJ2-5; 8 nucleotides agree with TRBD2. Germline lookup yields CDR1 LGHNA and CDR2 YNFKEQ. The CDR3 has 17 amino acids. The V and J ends lost 1 base and 5 bases, in that order; junction bases with no gene match: 12.

This clonotype was seen a few times. This sequence joins TRBV29-1 and TRBJ1-5; 7 bases are a match to TRBD1. Germline loops: CDR1 SQVTM, CDR2 ANQGSEA. J gave up 6 bases and V 3 bases, and 5 bases lay outside the gene matches. The CDR3 is 13 amino acids. In DNA, the CDR3 is TGCAGCGTTGAGGGGCAGGGGGGTCAGCCCCAGCATTTT. Protein: CSVEGQGGQPQHF. The full variable domain, rest sourced from reference TRBV29-1 and TRBJ1-5, is SAVISQKPSRDICQRGTSLTIQCQVDSQVTMMFWYRQQPGQSLTLIATANQGSEATYESGFVIDKFPISRPNLTFSTLTVSNMSPEDSSIYLCSVEGQGGQPQHFGDGTRLSIL.

This clonotype was seen a handful of times. This sequence joins TRBV20-1 and TRBJ1-1; 7 bases align to TRBD1. The V gene's germline CDR1 is DFQATT and CDR2 SNEGSKA (reference sequence). The CDR3 consists of 17 residues. Germline trimming cut 3 bases from V and 0 bases from J; bases unmatched to any gene: 13. The CDR3 loop reads CSASGGQGGTLNTEAFF. CDR3 coding DNA: TGCAGTGCTAGTGGAGGGCAGGGGGGTACTCTGAACACTGAAGCTTTCTTT.

The chain uses TRBV7-2 and TRBJ2-5; D may correspond to TRBD1 or TRBD2 (5 bases each). Trimming removed 4 bases at V and 5 bases at J, with 8 bases between. CDR1 SGHTA and CDR2 FQGNSA come from the germline V gene. The CDR3 spans 12 residues. The CDR3 reads CASSWGTETQYF. The CDR3 nucleotides are TGTGCCAGCAGCTGGGGGACGGAGACCCAGTACTTC.

This clonotype was picked up a small number of times. This chain joins TRBV29-1 and TRBJ2-7; no clear D. There are 13 residues in the CDR3. V lost 7 bases and J 5 bases, leaving 18 bases between the germline ends. The V gene's germline CDR1 is SQVTM and CDR2 ANQGSEA. CDR3 bases: TGCAGCGGCTCCTTGGGCCGAGATCACGAGCAGTACTTC. This encodes CSGSLGRDHEQYF.

This clonotype has more than one count but fewer than ten. This chain joins TRBV20-1 and TRBJ2-3; 10 bases are shared with TRBD2. J lost 3 bases, V lost 6 bases, and 3 bases had no gene match. This CDR3 is 13 amino acids long. Germline V lookup: CDR1 DFQATT, CDR2 SNEGSKA (reference sequence). The CDR3 nucleotides read TGCAGTGCAGCGGGACTAGCGACAGATACGCAGTATTTT. It is translated as CSAAGLATDTQYF.

V and J are TRBV7-2 and TRBJ2-5; D gene unclear. CDR1 is SGHTA and CDR2 is FQGNSA in the germline V gene. V lost 2 bases and J lost 4, with 17 bases in between. The CDR3 is 16 residues long. The CDR3 DNA reads TGTGCCAGCAGCTTATACATTACGGGTGGGCGAGAGACCCAGTACTTC. Translating it yields CASSLYITGGRETQYF.

The V and J genes are TRBV20-1 and TRBJ2-3; D gene unclear. The CDR3 covers 11 residues. Germline V gene data show CDR1 as DFQATT and CDR2 as SNEGSKA (reference sequence). The CDR3 here is CSRWVADTQYF. The DNA for the CDR3 is TGCAGCCGTTGGGTTGCAGATACGCAGTATTTT.

J is TRBJ1-5 and V is TRBV20-1; 11 nucleotides agree with TRBD1. Germline values: CDR1 DFQATT, CDR2 SNEGSKA (reference sequence). The CDR3 has 13 amino acids. V shed 7 bases, J shed 6 bases, and the junction held 5 bases outside the gene matches. The CDR3: CSVGQGASQPQHF. The CDR3 DNA follows: TGCAGTGTTGGACAGGGGGCGAGTCAGCCCCAGCATTTT.

The rearrangement uses TRBV28 and TRBJ1-2; no reliable D call. The CDR3 runs to 11 residues. Germline-derived CDR1 and CDR2 are MDHEN and SYDVKM. CDR3 nucleotide sequence: TGTGTCTCCACCGATAACTATGGCTACACCTTC. It codes for CVSTDNYGYTF.

The chain carries TRBV6-2 or TRBV6-3 and TRBJ2-1, with D unresolved. This CDR3 spans 11 amino acids. V dropped 3 bases and J dropped 5 bases, with 2 bases sitting between them. Germline loops: CDR1 MNHEY, CDR2 SVGEGT. As DNA, the CDR3 is TGTGCCAGCAGTTATGACAATGAGCAGTTCTTC. Its translation is CASSYDNEQFF.

The chain recombines TRBV6-1 with TRBJ2-7, with TRBD2 identical over 10 bases. Germline CDR1 MNHNS, CDR2 SASEGT. With 6 bases clipped from V and 1 base from J, the junction kept 9 bases outside the gene matches. CDR3 length: 16 amino acids. CDR3 loop: CASSNPGTSVSYEQYF. CDR3 DNA sequence: TGTGCCAGCAGCAATCCCGGGACTAGCGTGTCCTACGAGCAGTACTTC.

This clonotype showed up just a few times. This chain uses TRBV5-1 with TRBJ2-5, with D perhaps matching TRBD1 (6 bases). Germline loops: CDR1 SGHRS, CDR2 YFSETQ. V lost 7 bases and J lost 0, with 7 bases in between. This CDR3 is 12 amino acids long. The chain's CDR3 is CASWDNQETQYF. The DNA of the CDR3 is TGCGCCAGCTGGGACAACCAAGAGACCCAGTACTTC.

The chain couples TRBV28 to TRBJ2-1; a weak D match, TRBD2 (6 bases). The germline V and J ends were trimmed by 5 bases and 7 bases, with 15 bases remaining between them. Germline-derived CDR1 and CDR2 are MDHEN and SYDVKM. The CDR3 contains 14 residues. The CDR3 spells CASSARGTSNEQFF. The DNA for the CDR3 is TGTGCCAGCAGTGCACGAGGGACTTCGAATGAGCAGTTCTTC.

This chain links TRBV7-8 with TRBJ1-2; 8 bases match TRBD1. The CDR3 sequence is 15 residues long. J gave up 8 bases and V 1 base, and 9 bases lay outside the gene matches. Germline values: CDR1 SGHVS, CDR2 FQNEAQ. The DNA of the CDR3 is TGTGCCAGCAGCTTAGTGGGACAGGCCGCGGGGGGCTACACCTTC. Residues: CASSLVGQAAGGYTF.

The chain has TRBV6-1 and TRBJ2-3; D may be TRBD1 or TRBD2 (6 bases each). The CDR3 is 14 amino acids. Looked up from germline, CDR1 is MNHNS and CDR2 is SASEGT. Trimming removed 6 bases from V and 4 bases from J, with 14 bases in between. CDR3 DNA sequence: TGTGCCAGCAGGTTGGGGGGCGATGCAGATACGCAGTATTTT. Translated: CASRLGGDADTQYF.

The chain has TRBV6-1 and TRBJ2-7; 8 positions agree with TRBD2. Unmatched junction bases numbered 14, after V lost 6 bases and J lost 7 bases. The CDR3 loop spans 15 amino acids. Per the germline V gene, CDR1 is MNHNS and CDR2 is SASEGT. As DNA, the CDR3 is TGTGCCAGCAGACCCCCCAATAGCGGGATGAGGGAGCAGTACTTC. As protein: CASRPPNSGMREQYF.

The chain recombines TRBV5-4 with TRBJ2-1; TRBD1 matches 10 bases. The CDR3 is 15 amino acids. V was pared by 4 bases and J by 4 bases, with 5 bases of the junction left unmatched. CDR1 and CDR2 (germline): SGHNT, YYREEE (reference sequence). This CDR3 reads CASSRDRGLYNEQFF. The CDR3 bases are TGTGCCAGCAGCCGGGACAGGGGACTGTACAATGAGCAGTTCTTC.

In its sample, this clonotype ranks as medium-sized. The gene calls are TRBV19 and TRBJ2-3; D remains unclear. CDR3 length: 13 residues. V lost 0 bases and J 3 bases, leaving 4 bases between the germline ends. Germline V gene sequence: CDR1 LNHDA, CDR2 SQIVND (reference sequence). CDR3 sequence: CASSIDRTDTQYF. The CDR3 coding sequence is TGTGCCAGTAGTATAGATAGGACAGATACGCAGTATTTT. Combining the CDR3 with reference TRBV19 and TRBJ2-3 gives the whole variable domain DGGITQSPKYLFRKEGQNVTLSCEQNLNHDAMYWYRQDPGQGLRLIYYSQIVNDFQKGDIAEGYSVSREKKESFPLTVTSAQKNPTAFYLCASSIDRTDTQYFGPGTRLTVL.

V usage is TRBV7-2 and J usage is TRBJ1-1, with D possibly matching TRBD1 (5 bases). The germline V gene encodes CDR1 SGHTA and CDR2 FQGNSA. This CDR3 contains 16 residues. The ends were cut back, 7 bases at V and 6 bases at J, with 24 bases in the middle. The CDR3 here is CASNKHYVGAGAEAFF. The CDR3 nucleotides are TGTGCCAGCAACAAACACTATGTAGGGGCTGGGGCTGAAGCTTTCTTT.

V usage is TRBV20-1 and J usage is TRBJ2-3; 7 nucleotides agree with TRBD1. Germline CDR1 DFQATT, CDR2 SNEGSKA (reference sequence). The length of the CDR3 is 16 residues. The V segment lost 4 bases and the J segment 2 bases; nucleotides outside the gene matches: 12. CDR3 bases: TGCAGTGCTACGAATCGACAGGGTCGTAACACAGATACGCAGTATTTT. It encodes CSATNRQGRNTDTQYF.

The rearrangement joins TRBV27 to TRBJ2-5; a weak D match, TRBD1 (7 bases). The CDR3 extends over 14 amino acids. The V gene lost 7 bases and the J gene lost 1 base, with 13 bases spanning the gap. Germline assignment: CDR1 MNHEY and CDR2 SMNVEV (reference sequence). Here the CDR3 reads CASKGRGAQETQYF. The CDR3 DNA reads TGTGCCAGCAAAGGCAGGGGGGCCCAAGAGACCCAGTACTTC.

This clonotype has more than one count but fewer than ten. V gene TRBV6-1 combines with J gene TRBJ2-6, with unresolved D. CDR1 and CDR2 (germline): MNHNS, SASEGT. The CDR3 has 16 residues. With 5 bases removed from V and 0 bases from J, the gap between germline ends came to 11 bases. Written as DNA, the CDR3 is TGTGCCAGCAGTAGAAGTGGAAACTCTGGGGCCAACGTCCTGACTTTC. Residues: CASSRSGNSGANVLTF.

V and J are TRBV15 and TRBJ1-1, with a weak D call TRBD1 (5 bases). This CDR3 contains 15 residues. From germline, CDR1 is LNHNV and CDR2 YYDKDF (reference sequence). V lost 1 base and J 1 base, leaving 10 bases between the germline ends. CDR3 nucleotide sequence: TGTGCCACCAGCAGAGCAGGGAGAGCGAACACTGAAGCTTTCTTT. This gives the protein CATSRAGRANTEAFF.

The CDR3 loop is CSARDQSLGTAGIITEAFF. In DNA, the CDR3 is TGCAGTGCTAGAGATCAAAGCTTGGGGACAGCTGGAATCATCACTGAAGCTTTCTTT. This rearrangement joins TRBV20-1 to TRBJ1-1; 7 bases fit TRBD1. Losses at the gene ends were 0 bases for V and 4 bases for J; bases not matched to a gene: 20. The CDR3 is made up of 19 amino acids. Germline CDR1 reads DFQATT; CDR2 reads SNEGSKA (reference sequence).

This chain connects TRBV27 to TRBJ2-2; 11 bases are a match to TRBD2. Unmatched junction bases numbered 11, after V lost 5 bases and J lost 6 bases. The germline V gene encodes CDR1 MNHEY and CDR2 SMNVEV (reference sequence). This CDR3 has 17 amino acids. The CDR3 here is CASSPLTGTSGAGELFF. CDR3 in DNA: TGTGCCAGCAGTCCACTAACCGGGACTAGCGGAGCCGGGGAGCTGTTTTTT.

For the CDR3, the DNA is TGCAGTGCTAGAATCCAGCGAGACCTACCCGAGCAGTTCTTC. This gives the protein CSARIQRDLPEQFF. The chain carries TRBV20-1 and TRBJ2-1; D remains unclear. V was trimmed by 2 bases and J by 10 bases, leaving 18 bases between them. The CDR3 is 14 amino acids. The V gene's germline CDR1 is DFQATT and CDR2 SNEGSKA (reference sequence).